This T cell receptor (beta chain) was captured by sequencing in a study of cytomegalovirus exposure and HLA in healthy donors. The PCR ran on 60 Vbeta and 13 Jbeta primers. In the authors' workflow: Unique TCR beta chains numbered about 80 million in a later analysis, with roughly 10 million shared. Only in-frame clones appear in the TCRdb table, and some are missing; sequencing was by immunoSEQ multiplex PCR. V, J and clone size reflect that table, while D and trimming were determined from the DNA. The data contain around 140,000 clones, about 80% of them seen just once; the ten biggest clones take up approximately 2%. At sampling all donors were nominally healthy, likely with unrecorded immune exposures. V lost 1 base and J lost 4; bases outside the gene matches: 4. The CDR3 has 15 amino acids. Looked up from germline, CDR1 is SGHDN and CDR2 is FVKESK. In its sample, this clone was seen once.

V is TRBV14 and J is TRBJ1-5, with 7 bases lining up with TRBD1. The TCR sequence derives from a man in his forties in good health and CMV-seronegative. The specimen was PBMCs. The CDR3 DNA is TGTGCCAGCAGCCAAGGCTCAGGGGGGAATCAGCCCCAGCATTTT. Protein product: CASSQGSGGNQPQHF. The full variable domain, in which reference TRBV14 and TRBJ1-5 provide the parts outside the CDR3, is EAGVTQFPSHSVIEKGQTVTLRCDPISGHDNLYWYRRVMGKEIKFLLHFVKESKQDESGMPNNRFLAERTGGTYSTLKVQPAELEDSGVYFCASSQGSGGNQPQHFGDGTRLSIL.